This T cell receptor (beta chain) stems from a study of tumor-infiltrating lymphocytes in oesophageal squamous cell carcinoma. From the PCR reads, TCRdb called clonotypes with MiXCR, one entry per CDR3 protein. Here the sample spans some 15,000 distinct CDR3 sequences, 50% to 65% being singletons. The germline V and J ends were trimmed by 3 bases and 4 bases, with 3 bases remaining between them. The CDR3 length is 12 residues. CDR1 is SGHTA, CDR2 FQGTGA, per germline. Sequenced material: esophageal tumor tissue. The origin of this receptor is a female donor with esophageal squamous cell carcinoma. The rearrangement uses TRBV7-3 and TRBJ2-2, with no clear D. The CDR3 loop is CASSLGTGELFF. The CDR3 DNA is TGTGCCAGCAGCTTGGGCACCGGGGAGCTGTTTTTT.